The 22 T cell receptor beta chains listed next were all sequenced from one sample in a study of spatial heterogeneity in lung cancer. Overall study results and limits: Mutation counts in tumors were tracked by counts of expanded intratumoral alpha and beta TCRs.

Their antigens are not known. Time point specified: sample taken at primary tumor resection. TCRdb fed the 5' RACE reads into MiXCR, producing one record per CDR3 protein. The sample lists approximately 10,000 distinct CDR3 sequences, under 6.5% occurring once. The sample here was lung tumor tissue, taken at surgery. Every receptor here comes from a female donor with early-stage non-small cell lung cancer.

The table lists this clonotype with many counts. The rearrangement links TRBV12-3 or TRBV12-4 to TRBJ1-5; D remains ambiguous. The CDR3 extends over 14 amino acids. V dropped 2 bases and J dropped 2 bases, with 7 bases sitting between them. CDR3: CASSLLAGNQPQHF. The CDR3 nucleotides are TGTGCCAGCAGTTTACTCGCCGGCAATCAGCCCCAGCATTTT.

This clonotype was detected only a few times. The chain couples TRBV20-1 to TRBJ2-1; the D is unclear. The CDR3 totals 13 residues. CDR1 is DFQATT and CDR2 is SNEGSKA in the germline V gene (reference sequence). Deletions cut 3 bases from V and 4 bases from J, with 10 bases between. The CDR3: CSASVGAYNEQFF. The CDR3 DNA sequence: TGCAGTGCTAGCGTTGGAGCATACAATGAGCAGTTCTTC.

The genes are TRBV19 and TRBJ2-3; a possible D gene is TRBD2 (6 bases). Trimming left V 5 bases short and J 8 bases short, with 20 bases between. CDR1 is LNHDA and CDR2 is SQIVND in the germline V gene (reference sequence). The CDR3 covers 15 residues. CDR3 protein: CASSQGLPAGGTQYF. The CDR3 DNA is TGTGCCAGTAGTCAGGGACTTCCCGCTGGAGGTACGCAGTATTTT.

The table lists this clonotype with many counts. V is TRBV4-1 and J is TRBJ2-3; D is unclear. The CDR3 spans 13 residues. CDR1 and CDR2 from the germline V gene are MGHRA and YSYEKL. V shed 1 base and J shed 2 bases, with 4 bases lying between them. The CDR3 DNA follows: TGCGCCAGCAGCCAAGTCCCCACAGATACGCAGTATTTT. It is translated as CASSQVPTDTQYF.

By its share, this clonotype is medium-sized (0.01 to 0.1%). V usage is TRBV2 and J usage is TRBJ1-6, with 8 bases identical to TRBD1. CDR3 length equals 14 residues. Per germline, CDR1 SNHLY and CDR2 FYNNEI. V gave up 5 bases and J gave up 12 bases; unmatched junction bases: 9. CDR3 in DNA: TGTGCCAGCAGTTCTGGACAGGGAGGGTTACCCCTCCACTTT. It encodes CASSSGQGGLPLHF. Supplemented by reference TRBV2 and TRBJ1-6, the full variable domain reads EPEVTQTPSHQVTQMGQEVILRCVPISNHLYFYWYRQILGQKVEFLVSFYNNEISEKSEIFDDQFSVERPDGSNFTLKIRSTKLEDSAMYFCASSSGQGGLPLHFGNGTRLTVT.

This clonotype showed up many times. The gene calls are TRBV20-1 and TRBJ2-1; D is perhaps TRBD1 or TRBD2 (5 bases each). The CDR3 has 16 amino acids. Trimming removed 7 bases from V and 2 bases from J, with 21 bases in between. The V gene's germline CDR1 is DFQATT and CDR2 SNEGSKA (reference sequence). In nucleotides, the CDR3 is TGCAGTGTTGGGGGAGAGGGGCACGCAACCTACAATGAGCAGTTCTTC. Amino acids: CSVGGEGHATYNEQFF.

By frequency in the sample, this clonotype is medium-sized. The chain recombines TRBV4-3 with TRBJ2-3; D is unresolved. The germline V gene has CDR1 LGHNA and CDR2 YSLEER. The CDR3 is made up of 14 amino acids. Trimming took 0 bases from V and 4 from J, leaving 8 bases between them. The CDR3 region is CASSQEGSADTQYF. DNA of the CDR3: TGCGCCAGCAGCCAAGAAGGGTCGGCAGATACGCAGTATTTT.

The table lists this clonotype with many counts. The CDR3 DNA reads TGTGCCAGCAGTGGGGGGGGTCCTGAAGCTTTCTTT. Translating it yields CASSGGGPEAFF. V and J are TRBV12-3 or TRBV12-4 and TRBJ1-1; D is perhaps TRBD1 (5 bases). The ends were cut back, 5 bases at V and 6 bases at J, with 10 bases in the middle. The CDR3 totals 12 residues.

By proportion, this clonotype is medium-sized. CDR3 region: CASSERLAGDLTKNIQYF. In nucleotides, the CDR3 is TGCGCCAGCAGTGAAAGGCTAGCGGGAGATCTTACCAAAAACATTCAGTACTTC. The chain is built from TRBV10-2 and TRBJ2-4; TRBD2 matches 10 bases. V shed 3 bases, J shed 2 bases, and the junction held 10 bases outside the gene matches. Germline V gives CDR1 WSHSY, CDR2 SAAADI. The CDR3 runs 18 residues.

This clonotype counts as medium-sized (0.01 to 0.1%). The rearrangement links TRBV30 to TRBJ1-3; D unclear. Between the trimmed V and J ends, which lost 0 bases and 2 bases, there was a span of 14 bases. CDR1 is GTSNPN, CDR2 SVGIG, per germline (reference sequence). This CDR3 has 16 residues. The CDR3 coding sequence is TGTGCCTGGAGTGTACTGTCAACAGCTCCTGGAAACACCATATATTTT. This translates into CAWSVLSTAPGNTIYF.

By share of the sample, this clonotype is medium-sized (0.01 to 0.1%). The rearrangement joins TRBV6-2 or TRBV6-3 to TRBJ2-2, with TRBD2 as a possible D gene (6 bases). Looked up from germline, CDR1 is MNHEY and CDR2 is SVGEGT. V was trimmed by 7 bases and J by 2 bases, leaving 14 bases between them. This CDR3 comprises 15 residues. The CDR3 is CASILHGSNTGELFF. CDR3 DNA sequence: TGTGCCAGCATACTTCACGGGAGCAACACCGGGGAGCTGTTTTTT.

This clonotype was counted only a few times. V is TRBV7-9 and J is TRBJ2-2; 7 bases match TRBD2. The V and J ends lost 5 bases and 0 bases, in that order; junction bases with no gene match: 6. CDR1 and CDR2 from the germline V gene are SEHNR and FQNEAQ (reference sequence). The CDR3 has 16 residues. The CDR3 DNA is TGTGCCAGCAGCAAAACTAGCGTCGCGAACACCGGGGAGCTGTTTTTT. This codes for CASSKTSVANTGELFF.

This clonotype has more than one count but fewer than ten. The chain carries TRBV5-4 and TRBJ2-7; 10 bases fit TRBD1. Germline V CDR1 and CDR2: SGHNT, YYREEE (reference sequence). The V gene end was trimmed by 4 bases and the J gene end by 5 bases; junction bases not matched to a gene: 6. The length of the CDR3 is 14 residues. As DNA, the CDR3 is TGTGCCAGCAGCCGCCGACAGGGGGCCGACGAGCAGTACTTC. The encoded protein is CASSRRQGADEQYF.

This clonotype has at least ten counts. This chain links TRBV7-3 with TRBJ2-7; 7 nucleotides line up with TRBD2. J lost 6 bases, V lost 0 bases, and 11 bases had no gene match. From germline, CDR1 is SGHTA and CDR2 FQGTGA. CDR3 length equals 16 residues. CDR3 region: CASSLTPGGSSGEQYF. CDR3 bases: TGTGCCAGCAGCTTAACGCCCGGGGGGTCTTCAGGCGAGCAGTACTTC.

By proportion, this clonotype is medium-sized. The chain employs TRBV20-1 and TRBJ2-3; no clear D gene. Germline CDR1 and CDR2: DFQATT and SNEGSKA (reference sequence). The CDR3 contains 11 residues. Trimming shortened V by 6 bases and J by 7 bases, and 11 bases separated the two germline ends. The CDR3 DNA reads as TGCAGTGCCACAATGGCCTATACGCAGTATTTT. Amino acid sequence: CSATMAYTQYF.

The sample holds many counts of this clonotype. The rearrangement joins TRBV3-1 to TRBJ2-1; 12 bases agree with TRBD2. Germline loops: CDR1 LGHDT, CDR2 YNNKEL (reference sequence). This CDR3 contains 15 residues. The V segment lost 4 bases and the J segment 10 bases; nucleotides outside the gene matches: 8. CDR3 DNA: TGTGCCAGCAGCCCGCTAGCGGGAGGGCCAGGGGAGCAGTTCTTC. Amino acid sequence: CASSPLAGGPGEQFF.

The rearrangement uses TRBV7-2 and TRBJ2-5, with 10 bases identical to TRBD1. The CDR3 has 16 residues. Germline trimming cut 5 bases from V and 4 bases from J; bases unmatched to any gene: 10. The germline CDR1 and CDR2 sequences are SGHTA and FQGNSA. CDR3 in DNA: TGTGCCAGCAGCCGGACAGCGAGGACAGGGGGAGAGACCCAGTACTTC. The encoded protein is CASSRTARTGGETQYF.

This clonotype was recorded many times. This chain uses TRBV9 with TRBJ2-7; possibly TRBD2 for D (5 bases). The ends were cut back, 0 bases at V and 1 base at J, with 8 bases in the middle. The germline CDR1 and CDR2 sequences are SGDLS and YYNGEE. The CDR3 is 14 residues long. CDR3 residues: CASSVGGLSYEQYF. In DNA, the CDR3 is TGTGCCAGCAGCGTAGGAGGGCTATCCTACGAGCAGTACTTC. The entire variable domain, with the rest obtained from reference TRBV9 and TRBJ2-7, is as follows: DSGVTQTPKHLITATGQRVTLRCSPRSGDLSVYWYQQSLDQGLQFLIQYYNGEERAKGNILERFSAQQFPDLHSELNLSSLELGDSALYFCASSVGGLSYEQYFGPGTRLTVT.

This clonotype was seen many times. The genes are TRBV5-1 and TRBJ2-1; D unclear. Looked up from germline, CDR1 is SGHRS and CDR2 is YFSETQ. Between the trimmed V and J ends, which lost 5 bases and 4 bases, there was a span of 19 bases. This CDR3 region has 16 residues. CDR3 DNA: TGCGCCAGCAGTCGTCTCAGCAGCGAGATTTACAATGAGCAGTTCTTC. This sequence encodes CASSRLSSEIYNEQFF.

This clonotype was counted many times. This rearrangement joins TRBV14 to TRBJ2-3; no firm D call. The CDR3 length is 13 residues. Between the trimmed V and J ends, which lost 0 bases and 8 bases, there was a span of 9 bases. Germline V gives CDR1 SGHDN, CDR2 FVKESK. The CDR3 region is CASSQERLFTQYF. CDR3 DNA: TGTGCCAGCAGCCAAGAACGATTATTTACGCAGTATTTT.

Within the sample, this clonotype is medium-sized. V and J are TRBV28 and TRBJ2-7; no firm D call. The length of the CDR3 is 12 residues. The V gene's germline CDR1 is MDHEN and CDR2 SYDVKM. Trimming removed 6 bases from V and 3 bases from J, with 9 bases in between. The CDR3 DNA is TGTGCCAGCAGAGCTGGGTACTACGAGCAGTACTTC. Translation: CASRAGYYEQYF.

This chain links TRBV5-6 with TRBJ2-3; no definite D call. CDR3 length: 13 amino acids. CDR1 SGHDT and CDR2 YYEEEE come from the germline V gene. V shed 8 bases and J shed 6 bases, with 16 bases lying between them. The CDR3, as DNA: TGTGCCAGTTCGCAAAGCCGAAGGGATACGCAGTATTTT. Protein: CASSQSRRDTQYF.